This T cell receptor (beta chain) was captured by sequencing in a study of T cell responses to AZD1222 COVID-19 vaccine. Using immunoSEQ multiplex PCR, the repertoire was profiled, and TCRdb retains in-frame clones only, with some absent. The sample lists some 150,000 clones, approximately 90% seen once, with around 2.8% in the top ten. Findings of the study overall: Without day 14 samples, only post-peak T cell repertoires were studied. Increased Spike-specific TCR breadth and depth were observed after two AZD1222 doses.

From germline, CDR1 is MNHEY and CDR2 SVGAGI. The CDR3 runs to 14 residues. V gave up 7 bases and J gave up 4 bases, with 14 bases separating them. Concerning this clone: Its antigen is not identified.

V and J are TRBV6-5 and TRBJ1-3; possible D gene TRBD1, 5 bases. Sequenced here: peripheral blood, sampled on day 0 of MenACWY control vaccination. This sequence originates from an adult in good health. CDR3 DNA sequence: TGTGCCAGCACCCCGACAGAGTCCGGAAACACCATATATTTT. It codes for CASTPTESGNTIYF.